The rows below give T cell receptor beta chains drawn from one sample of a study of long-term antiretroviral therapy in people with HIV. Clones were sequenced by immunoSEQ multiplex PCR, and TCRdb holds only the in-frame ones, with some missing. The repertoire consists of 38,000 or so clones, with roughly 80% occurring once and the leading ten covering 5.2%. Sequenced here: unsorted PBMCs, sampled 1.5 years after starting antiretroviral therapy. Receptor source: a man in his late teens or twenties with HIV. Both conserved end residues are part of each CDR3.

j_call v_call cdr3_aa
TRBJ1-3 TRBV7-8 CASSLRWYAQGEEGNTIYF
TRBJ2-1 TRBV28 CASSLRGRSNEQFF
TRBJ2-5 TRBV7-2 CASSRSGVEETQYF
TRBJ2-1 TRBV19 CATGLAGGIKEQFF
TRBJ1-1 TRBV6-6 CASSPPGRGNTEAFF
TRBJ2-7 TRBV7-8 CASSLAGSTYEQYF
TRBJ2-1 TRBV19 CASSIAGGPSGEQFF
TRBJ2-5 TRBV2 CASSEALSGETQYF
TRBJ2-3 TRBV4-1 CASSQDQQGSFGGTDTQYF
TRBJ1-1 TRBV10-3 CAISAREDVRTEAFF
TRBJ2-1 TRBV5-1 CASSLTFIVSSYNEQFF
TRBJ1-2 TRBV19 CASTTRGQGASNYGYTF
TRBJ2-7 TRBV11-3 CASSATRSGEQYF
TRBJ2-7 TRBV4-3 CASSQEILAVSSYEQYF
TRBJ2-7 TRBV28 CASSFSGEQYF
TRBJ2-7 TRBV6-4 CASSRLAGKTYEQYF
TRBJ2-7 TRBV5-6 CASSSRHEQYF
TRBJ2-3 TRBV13 CASSLGDRRTDTQYF
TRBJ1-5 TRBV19 CASSPGYNQPQHF
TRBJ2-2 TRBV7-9 CASILLKRENTGELFF
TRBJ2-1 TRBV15 CATSRVEMGATQFF
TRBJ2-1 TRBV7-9 CASSPQGYNEQFF
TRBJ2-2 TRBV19 CASRGRGRGTNTGELFF
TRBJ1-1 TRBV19 CASSPMGVTGENTEAFF
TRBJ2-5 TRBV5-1 CASSQGRGGETQYF
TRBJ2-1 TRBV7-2 CASSLVGGSANEQFF
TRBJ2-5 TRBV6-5 CASSFYGETQYF
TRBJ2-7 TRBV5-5 CASRSWGESYEQYF
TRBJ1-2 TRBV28 CASRSPGTGDYGYTF
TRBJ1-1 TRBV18 CASAGTGYENTEAFF
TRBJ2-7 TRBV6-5 CASSYGTGDTYEQYF
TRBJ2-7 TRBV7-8 CASSLRTDYYEQYF
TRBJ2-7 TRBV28 CASTSVPRGEQYF
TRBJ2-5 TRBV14 CASSERLQETQYF
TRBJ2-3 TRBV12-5 CASGLTTRSDTQYF
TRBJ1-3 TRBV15 CATSRPIQGNTIYF
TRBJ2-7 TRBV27 CASSLLAGDEQYF
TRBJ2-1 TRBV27 CASSFFGEQFF
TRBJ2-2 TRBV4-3 CASSQDRSRALTGELFF
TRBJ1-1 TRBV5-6 CASSLLTTGLGTEAFF
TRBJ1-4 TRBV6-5 CASSWTGGEKLFF
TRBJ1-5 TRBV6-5 CASSTGYGQPQHF